This TCR beta chain stems from a study of post-analysis software for immune sequencing data. Looking at the study overall: Patients had relapsing-remitting, secondary progressive or progressive-relapsing multiple sclerosis; some lacked subtype. Regarding the study as a whole: Roughly five TRBV segments appeared more often in patients than in controls, and TRBV5-6, TRBV5-1 and TRBV20-1 were among these. In multiple sclerosis, normalized Chao1 diversity was significantly below that of controls.

The TCR beta cDNA libraries carried unique molecular identifiers. TCRdb re-analysed the PCR reads in MiXCR, keeping a single row per CDR3 protein. Of approximately 400,000 distinct CDR3 sequences detected, around 37% appear once; the ten largest clones hold around 15%. The V gene's germline CDR1 is LGHDT and CDR2 YNNKEL (reference sequence). This CDR3 contains 15 residues. V was pared by 3 bases and J by 7 bases, with 7 bases of the junction left unmatched. About this clonotype itself: Its target is not known.

The sequence derives from a girl between 10 and 17 years old with multiple sclerosis. What was sequenced was blood. The chain links TRBV3-1 to TRBJ2-2; 8 bases fit TRBD2. CDR3 in DNA: TGTGCCAGCAGCCATTCCGGGGGGGCCGGCGGGGAGCTGTTTTTT. Amino acids: CASSHSGGAGGELFF.